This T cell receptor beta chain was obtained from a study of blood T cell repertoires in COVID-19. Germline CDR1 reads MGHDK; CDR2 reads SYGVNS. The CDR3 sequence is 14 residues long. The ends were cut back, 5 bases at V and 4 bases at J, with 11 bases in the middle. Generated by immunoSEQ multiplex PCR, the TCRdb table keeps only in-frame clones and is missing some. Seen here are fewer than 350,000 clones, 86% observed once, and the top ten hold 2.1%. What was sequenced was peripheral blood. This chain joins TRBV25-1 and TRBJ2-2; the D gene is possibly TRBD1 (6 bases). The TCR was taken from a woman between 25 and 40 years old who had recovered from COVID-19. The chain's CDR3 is CASSWGLATGELFF. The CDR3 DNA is TGTGCCAGCAGTTGGGGGCTCGCCACCGGGGAGCTGTTTTTT.